These 23 T cell receptor beta chains originate from one sample sequenced in a study. Using its own MiXCR run on the RT-PCR reads, TCRdb lists one record per CDR3 protein. The data hold more than 600,000 distinct CDR3 sequences, with approximately 15% observed a single time. The sample was memory CD4+ T cells from blood. The receptor source for this set is a female donor in good health, serving as a healthy control.

This clonotype showed up just a few times. The chain recombines TRBV28 with TRBJ2-5, with D perhaps matching TRBD2 (5 bases). Germline lookup yields CDR1 MDHEN and CDR2 SYDVKM. This CDR3 contains 14 residues. Trimming took off 4 bases at V and 7 bases at J, with 16 bases between the two ends. CDR3 DNA: TGTGCCAGCAGTTGGCTTAGCCGAGAGGGGACCCAGTACTTC. It yields the protein CASSWLSREGTQYF.

The rearrangement joins TRBV5-6 to TRBJ2-3; 8 bases line up with TRBD1. In germline, CDR1 is SGHDT, CDR2 YYEEEE. With V trimmed by 4 bases and J by 11 bases, 12 bases remained unmatched. This CDR3 contains 14 residues. The DNA for the CDR3 is TGTGCCAGCAGCCAGGACAGGGCTTCGGGTGGGCAGTATTTT. As protein: CASSQDRASGGQYF.

J is TRBJ2-7 and V is TRBV4-3, with D perhaps TRBD2 (5 bases). The CDR3 is 18 amino acids. Per germline, CDR1 LGHNA and CDR2 YSLEER. V lost 0 bases and J lost 2, with 20 bases in between. The CDR3: CASSQEYASWVRPYEQYF. The CDR3 coding sequence is TGCGCCAGCAGCCAAGAATACGCTAGCTGGGTGCGGCCCTACGAGCAGTACTTC.

The genes are TRBV18 and TRBJ1-1, with D possibly matching TRBD1 (5 bases). The CDR3 consists of 16 residues. The germline V and J ends were trimmed by 3 bases and 2 bases, with 16 bases remaining between them. Per germline, CDR1 KGHSH and CDR2 LQKENI. Here the CDR3 reads CASSPLPEQVNTEAFF. CDR3 DNA: TGTGCCAGCTCACCCCTTCCGGAACAGGTCAACACTGAAGCTTTCTTT.

The V gene is TRBV7-2, the J gene TRBJ1-1, with D unclear. Germline V CDR1 and CDR2: SGHTA, FQGNSA. V lost 1 base to trimming and J lost 7 bases, with 10 bases between them. The CDR3 sequence is 13 residues long. The CDR3 bases are TGTGCCAGCAGCTTAGGGCCAGCTGTTGAAGCTTTCTTT. Its translation: CASSLGPAVEAFF. The full variable domain, rest sourced from reference TRBV7-2 and TRBJ1-1, is GAGVSQSPSNKVTEKGKDVELRCDPISGHTALYWYRQSLGQGLEFLIYFQGNSAPDKSGLPSDRFSAERTGGSVSTLTIQRTQQEDSAVYLCASSLGPAVEAFFGQGTRLTVV.

This clonotype was seen repeatedly, ten times or more. J is TRBJ2-5 and V is TRBV6-6; D unclear. Germline CDR1 is MNHNY and CDR2 is SVGAGI (reference sequence). This CDR3 is built from 12 residues. V was trimmed by 5 bases and J by 5 bases, leaving 9 bases between them. The CDR3 is CASSPEGETQYF. Written as DNA, the CDR3 is TGTGCCAGCAGTCCCGAAGGGGAGACCCAGTACTTC.

There are a few counts of this clonotype. Germline is not matched at one junction end, which may reflect a read error. This chain links TRBV20-1 with TRBJ1-3; D is unresolved. In germline, CDR1 is DFQATT, CDR2 SNEGSKA (reference sequence). This CDR3 is 12 amino acids long. DNA of the CDR3: TGCAGTGCTAGATTCGGTGGAGACACCATATATTTT. Its translation is CSARFGGDTIYF.

This clonotype was counted ten times or more. The gene calls are TRBV12-3 or TRBV12-4 and TRBJ2-7, with D perhaps TRBD1 (6 bases). CDR3 length: 13 residues. V lost 0 bases and J lost 5, with 8 bases in between. The CDR3 bases are TGTGCCAGCAGTTTAGCGGCAGGGGACGAGCAGTACTTC. Translated, it gives CASSLAAGDEQYF.

This clonotype was seen repeatedly, ten times or more. V is TRBV15 and J is TRBJ2-1; D tentatively reads TRBD1 or TRBD2 (5 bases each). Germline loops: CDR1 LNHNV, CDR2 YYDKDF (reference sequence). CDR3 length: 14 residues. Trimming took 1 base from V and 5 from J, leaving 9 bases between them. DNA of the CDR3: TGTGCCACCAGCAGAGCCGGGGACCACAATGAGCAGTTCTTC. Its translation is CATSRAGDHNEQFF.

The chain joins TRBV7-6 to TRBJ2-3, with TRBD2 matching 14 bases. Germline V gene sequence: CDR1 SGHVS, CDR2 FNYEAQ. With 1 base clipped from V and 6 bases from J, the junction kept 6 bases outside the gene matches. CDR3 length: 17 amino acids. CDR3 loop: CASSLGRLAGGPDTQYF. Here the CDR3 DNA reads TGTGCCAGCAGCTTAGGTAGACTAGCGGGAGGGCCGGATACGCAGTATTTT.

This clonotype was seen a handful of times. V usage is TRBV19 and J usage is TRBJ1-4, with TRBD1 matching 8 bases. The CDR3 extends over 15 amino acids. Trimming removed 5 bases from V and 7 bases from J; junction bases left unmatched: 9. Germline lookup yields CDR1 LNHDA and CDR2 SQIVND (reference sequence). The CDR3 reads CASSGTGGLSEKLFF. CDR3 in DNA: TGTGCCAGTAGTGGTACAGGGGGTTTAAGTGAAAAACTGTTTTTT.

This clonotype occurred many times. The chain joins TRBV6-5 to TRBJ2-5; D perhaps matches TRBD1 (6 bases). Germline V gives CDR1 MNHEY, CDR2 SVGAGI. V was cut by 5 bases and J by 1 base, with 14 bases left in between. This CDR3 is built from 15 residues. The CDR3, as DNA: TGTGCCAGCAGTGGGGGACAAGCCGTCCAAGAGACCCAGTACTTC. Translating it yields CASSGGQAVQETQYF.

This clonotype was seen a few times. The rearrangement links TRBV11-2 to TRBJ1-1; TRBD1 aligns across 9 bases. Germline loops: CDR1 SGHAT, CDR2 FQNNGV. V shed 2 bases, J shed 9 bases, and the junction held 10 bases outside the gene matches. The CDR3 totals 15 residues. CDR3 in DNA: TGTGCCAGCAGCTTACAAGGGGCGGGACAGGGAAAAGCTTTCTTT. Its translation: CASSLQGAGQGKAFF.

This clonotype was detected only a few times. This chain uses TRBV6-2 or TRBV6-3 with TRBJ2-1; D is uncertain. The CDR3 loop spans 12 amino acids. The germline V gene encodes CDR1 MNHEY and CDR2 SVGEGT. V was clipped by 5 bases and J by 4 bases, with 6 bases between them. Here the CDR3 reads CASSEQYNEQFF. The CDR3 nucleotides are TGTGCCAGCAGTGAGCAATACAATGAGCAGTTCTTC.

The chain is built from TRBV7-9 and TRBJ1-4; D is perhaps TRBD1 (6 bases). Germline loops: CDR1 SEHNR, CDR2 FQNEAQ (reference sequence). There are 15 residues in the CDR3. With 1 base removed from V and 5 bases from J, the gap between germline ends came to 11 bases. The CDR3 bases are TGTGCCAGCAGCTTAGGAGGGGGTTCAAATGAAAAACTGTTTTTT. This translates into CASSLGGGSNEKLFF.

This clonotype has a count of ten or more. The chain links TRBV7-2 to TRBJ2-4, with D possibly being TRBD1 or TRBD2 (5 bases each). Germline CDR1 reads SGHTA; CDR2 reads FQGNSA. The CDR3 is made up of 11 amino acids. V lost 5 bases, J lost 6 bases, and 5 bases lay in between. CDR3 protein: CASSGGNIQYF. In DNA form, the CDR3 reads TGTGCCAGCAGCGGGGGAAACATTCAGTACTTC.

This clonotype was seen only a few times. The chain carries TRBV2 and TRBJ1-5, with 8 nucleotides matching TRBD1. V was clipped by 3 bases and J by 7 bases; unmatched bases: 8. The CDR3 has 15 residues. The V gene's germline CDR1 is SNHLY and CDR2 FYNNEI. CDR3 bases: TGTGCCAGCAGTGACGCAGGGGGCAAAAGCCAGCCCCAGCATTTT. Amino acid sequence: CASSDAGGKSQPQHF.

This clonotype has just a few counts. The chain is built from TRBV10-3 and TRBJ2-1; 10 bases map to TRBD2. V was clipped by 8 bases and J by 3 bases; unmatched bases: 7. The length of the CDR3 is 15 residues. The germline gives CDR1 ENHRY, CDR2 SYGVKD. The CDR3 DNA reads as TGTGCCATCGGGCTAGCGGGAGCCCTCTACAATGAGCAGTTCTTC. Its protein product is CAIGLAGALYNEQFF.

The J gene is TRBJ2-2, the V gene TRBV12-5; D is unresolved. The germline gives CDR1 LGHNT, CDR2 FRNRAP. V lost 2 bases and J 0 bases, leaving 7 bases between the germline ends. This CDR3 contains 15 residues. The CDR3 DNA reads TGTGCTAGTGGTTTGTGGTTGGCGAACACCGGGGAGCTGTTTTTT. Its protein product is CASGLWLANTGELFF.

This clonotype was counted only a few times. The J gene is TRBJ1-1, the V gene TRBV7-6; D is unclear. This CDR3 spans 12 amino acids. Deletions cut 1 base from V and 7 bases from J, with 7 bases between. Germline lookup yields CDR1 SGHVS and CDR2 FNYEAQ. The CDR3 protein is CASSLEVGEAFF. In DNA form, the CDR3 reads TGTGCCAGCAGCTTAGAAGTCGGTGAAGCTTTCTTT.

This clonotype was seen at least ten times. The chain has TRBV7-2 and TRBJ2-1; possibly TRBD1 for D (6 bases). CDR1 and CDR2 from the germline V gene are SGHTA and FQGNSA. The CDR3 totals 15 residues. Trimming took 0 bases from V and 7 from J, leaving 13 bases between them. CDR3 nucleotides: TGTGCCAGCAGCTTAGCGCAAAACAGGGCTAATGAGCAGTTCTTC. It codes for CASSLAQNRANEQFF.

This clonotype was seen many times. The chain is built from TRBV7-2 and TRBJ1-2; 7 bases fit TRBD1. Germline V CDR1 and CDR2: SGHTA, FQGNSA. The CDR3 is 15 residues long. Trimming removed 5 bases from V and 1 base from J; junction bases left unmatched: 7. The chain's CDR3 is CASSPGTEYNYGYTF. In DNA, the CDR3 is TGTGCCAGCAGCCCAGGGACAGAATATAACTATGGCTACACCTTC.

This clonotype was found a few times. J is TRBJ1-2 and V is TRBV29-1, with TRBD1 matching over 10 bases. V was pared by 6 bases and J by 8 bases, with 9 bases of the junction left unmatched. Germline CDR1 is SQVTM and CDR2 is ANQGSEA. The CDR3 extends over 13 amino acids. The DNA for the CDR3 is TGCAGCGTGGCGACAGGGGGCGAGAGGGGCTACACCTTC. Translated: CSVATGGERGYTF.